Each of the 28 T cell receptor beta chains below was sequenced from the same sample in a study of radiotherapy plus CTLA-4 blockade in lung cancer. Some clones are missing from TCRdb's copy, which holds only in-frame ones; the method was immunoSEQ multiplex PCR. The sample contains about 120,000 clones, over 80% of which appear only once. Sequenced here: peripheral blood, sampled from a patient treated with radiotherapy plus ipilimumab. These receptors were obtained from a human donor with non-small cell lung cancer that progressed on radiotherapy plus ipilimumab.

The V call is TRBV5-4, the J call TRBJ2-5, with D perhaps TRBD1 or TRBD2 (5 bases each). The V and J ends lost 0 bases and 5 bases respectively, with 8 bases between them. Germline loops: CDR1 SGHNT, CDR2 YYREEE (reference sequence). This CDR3 has 13 residues. The CDR3, as DNA: TGTGCCAGCAGCTTGGGGGACCGGGAGACCCAGTACTTC. Translated: CASSLGDRETQYF.

The chain recombines TRBV5-1 with TRBJ1-4; no firm D call. Germline loops: CDR1 SGHRS, CDR2 YFSETQ. CDR3 length equals 14 residues. V lost 0 bases and J lost 6, with 9 bases in between. The CDR3 DNA reads TGCGCCAGCAGCTTGGCCCGACGGGATGAAAAACTGTTTTTT. Translated: CASSLARRDEKLFF.

V gene TRBV13 combines with J gene TRBJ2-5; 11 bases are shared with TRBD1. V was pared by 4 bases and J by 5 bases, with 3 bases of the junction left unmatched. Germline values: CDR1 PRHDT, CDR2 FYEKMQ (reference sequence). The CDR3 is 14 amino acids. This chain's CDR3 is CASSSDRGQETQYF. DNA of the CDR3: TGTGCCAGCAGCTCGGACAGGGGGCAGGAGACCCAGTACTTC.

The chain recombines TRBV9 with TRBJ1-1; D is unclear. V was trimmed by 0 bases and J by 5 bases, leaving 14 bases between them. CDR1 SGDLS and CDR2 YYNGEE come from the germline V gene. The CDR3 runs 15 residues. The CDR3 bases are TGTGCCAGCAGCGTAGAGGCAGGTAGGGCGACTGAAGCTTTCTTT. It translates to CASSVEAGRATEAFF.

The chain is built from TRBV19 and TRBJ1-2; D gene ambiguous. CDR3 size: 12 residues. The ends were cut back, 5 bases at V and 5 bases at J, with 9 bases in the middle. Germline loops: CDR1 LNHDA, CDR2 SQIVND (reference sequence). The CDR3 spells CASSPGMYGYTF. The CDR3 coding sequence is TGTGCCAGTAGTCCGGGCATGTATGGCTACACCTTC. Complete variable domain (other parts from reference TRBV19 and TRBJ1-2): DGGITQSPKYLFRKEGQNVTLSCEQNLNHDAMYWYRQDPGQGLRLIYYSQIVNDFQKGDIAEGYSVSREKKESFPLTVTSAQKNPTAFYLCASSPGMYGYTFGSGTRLTVV.

This clone was counted once. This rearrangement joins TRBV4-1 to TRBJ1-3, with D tentatively TRBD1 (5 bases). There are 17 residues in the CDR3. The germline V and J ends were trimmed by 1 base and 2 bases, with 15 bases remaining between them. Per the germline V gene, CDR1 is MGHRA and CDR2 is YSYEKL. CDR3 residues: CASSQVKGGTPGNTIYF. For the CDR3, the DNA is TGCGCCAGCAGCCAAGTCAAGGGCGGGACTCCTGGAAACACCATATATTTT.

This rearrangement joins TRBV5-1 to TRBJ2-7, with no clear D. The CDR3 contains 12 residues. Germline V lookup: CDR1 SGHRS, CDR2 YFSETQ. V dropped 4 bases and J dropped 2 bases, with 7 bases sitting between them. The CDR3 sequence: CASSEAPYEQYF. CDR3 sequence (DNA): TGCGCCAGCAGCGAAGCCCCCTACGAGCAGTACTTC.

The J gene is TRBJ1-6, the V gene TRBV7-8; D perhaps matches TRBD1 (5 bases). The V gene lost 0 bases and the J gene lost 15 bases, with 18 bases spanning the gap. Germline loops: CDR1 SGHVS, CDR2 FQNEAQ. The CDR3 loop spans 15 amino acids. CDR3 nucleotides: TGTGCCAGCAGCTTAGCCTTTGGGGCGGCCTTAGTCCTCCACTTT. Residues: CASSLAFGAALVLHF.

The chain joins TRBV2 to TRBJ1-2; D perhaps matches TRBD1 (5 bases). CDR1 SNHLY and CDR2 FYNNEI come from the germline V gene. Trimming pared 7 bases from V and 6 bases from J, leaving 15 bases between. The CDR3 consists of 13 residues. As DNA, the CDR3 is TGTGCCAGCACCCGGGACTTTGGGGATGGCTACACCTTC. Its protein product is CASTRDFGDGYTF.

About this clone itself: At one of its ends the junction is not consistent with the germline gene, which may arise from a read error. V gene TRBV6-5 combines with J gene TRBJ2-7; 11 positions agree with TRBD2. CDR1 and CDR2 from the germline V gene are MNHEY and SVGAGI. The CDR3 is 16 residues long. CDR3: CASSYSSASGRYGQYF. The CDR3 region has the DNA TGTGCCAGCAGTTACTCTTCGGCTAGCGGGAGGTACGGGCAGTACTTC.

This chain joins TRBV19 and TRBJ2-1; 11 bases map to TRBD2. This CDR3 spans 16 amino acids. V gave up 4 bases and J gave up 9 bases; unmatched junction bases: 11. Per germline, CDR1 LNHDA and CDR2 SQIVND (reference sequence). In DNA, the CDR3 is TGTGCCAGTAGTAAATTACTAGCGGGAGCCGTAGGTGAGCAGTTCTTC. Protein product: CASSKLLAGAVGEQFF. The full variable domain, completed using reference TRBV19 and TRBJ2-1, is DGGITQSPKYLFRKEGQNVTLSCEQNLNHDAMYWYRQDPGQGLRLIYYSQIVNDFQKGDIAEGYSVSREKKESFPLTVTSAQKNPTAFYLCASSKLLAGAVGEQFFGPGTRLTVL.

The rearrangement uses TRBV7-2 and TRBJ2-7; 11 bases agree with TRBD2. CDR3 length: 15 residues. Trimming cost V 6 bases and J 4 bases; bases outside gene matches: 8. Germline V CDR1 and CDR2: SGHTA, FQGNSA. The CDR3 loop reads CASRPTSGSQYEQYF. DNA for the CDR3: TGTGCCAGCAGGCCAACTAGCGGGAGCCAGTACGAGCAGTACTTC.

The CDR3 DNA reads TGTGCCAGCAGCTTCCCCCAGGACGGAAACACCGGGGAGCTGTTTTTT. This translates into CASSFPQDGNTGELFF. The chain combines TRBV7-9 with TRBJ2-2; D unresolved. The CDR3 loop spans 16 amino acids. V was trimmed by 3 bases and J by 2 bases, leaving 13 bases between them. Germline loops: CDR1 SEHNR, CDR2 FQNEAQ (reference sequence).

In its sample, this clone was seen once. The chain employs TRBV6-1 and TRBJ1-2, with a possible D match to TRBD1 (5 bases). Deletions cut 3 bases from V and 6 bases from J, with 8 bases between. The CDR3 loop spans 12 amino acids. Germline V gene sequence: CDR1 MNHNS, CDR2 SASEGT. CDR3 in amino acids: CASSEDTHGYTF. In DNA form, the CDR3 reads TGTGCCAGCAGTGAGGACACGCATGGCTACACCTTC.

The chain recombines TRBV18 with TRBJ2-3, with 11 nucleotides matching TRBD2. The J segment lost 0 bases and the V segment lost 3 bases, leaving 8 bases of the junction unmatched. This CDR3 region has 18 residues. Germline assignment: CDR1 KGHSH and CDR2 LQKENI. The CDR3 nucleotides read TGTGCCAGCTCACCCCTAGCGGGAGGTTACACTAGCACAGATACGCAGTATTTT. Translating it yields CASSPLAGGYTSTDTQYF.

The chain employs TRBV6-5 and TRBJ2-3; no clear D gene. The germline V gene has CDR1 MNHEY and CDR2 SVGAGI. This CDR3 spans 14 amino acids. The ends were cut back, 7 bases at V and 3 bases at J, with 14 bases in the middle. The CDR3 coding sequence is TGTGCCAGCAACCAAGCATTCGGAACAGATACGCAGTATTTT. Translating gives CASNQAFGTDTQYF.

The CDR3 protein is CATSPKRGNTGELFF. In DNA form, the CDR3 reads TGTGCCACCAGCCCTAAAAGGGGGAACACCGGGGAGCTGTTTTTT. The rearrangement links TRBV15 to TRBJ2-2; weak D call: TRBD1 (5 bases). V was trimmed by 5 bases and J by 1 base, leaving 11 bases between them. The CDR3 spans 15 residues. CDR1 is LNHNV, CDR2 YYDKDF, per germline (reference sequence).

This clone occurred once. This chain connects TRBV10-1 to TRBJ2-7, with 11 bases that match TRBD1. This CDR3 has 15 residues. Per the germline V gene, CDR1 is WNHNN and CDR2 is SYGVQD (reference sequence). The V gene end was trimmed by 3 bases and the J gene end by 4 bases; junction bases not matched to a gene: 5. The CDR3 spells CASSEGGQGVYEQYF. CDR3 nucleotide sequence: TGCGCCAGCAGTGAAGGGGGACAGGGGGTGTACGAGCAGTACTTC.

The chain combines TRBV7-2 with TRBJ1-4, with D maybe TRBD1 (6 bases). V was pared by 5 bases and J by 8 bases, with 15 bases between. CDR1 is SGHTA and CDR2 is FQGNSA in the germline V gene. CDR3 length: 14 residues. CDR3 DNA sequence: TGTGCCAGCAGCCGGGGGGGCGCCGGAGAAAAACTGTTTTTT. Translated, it gives CASSRGGAGEKLFF.

The rearrangement links TRBV30 to TRBJ2-7, with D tentatively TRBD2 (5 bases). This CDR3 has 12 amino acids. V was shortened by 8 bases and J by 2 bases, with 13 bases between the two germline ends. Germline values: CDR1 GTSNPN, CDR2 SVGIG (reference sequence). CDR3 DNA sequence: TGTGCCGGTGACCGGGGAACCTACGAGCAGTACTTC. This codes for CAGDRGTYEQYF.

This chain links TRBV2 with TRBJ2-2; 8 nucleotides match TRBD1. CDR3 length: 16 residues. Germline CDR1 and CDR2: SNHLY and FYNNEI. Trimming cost V 4 bases and J 4 bases; bases outside gene matches: 8. DNA for the CDR3: TGTGCCAGCAGTGCATCCGGGACAGGTTCCACCGGGGAGCTGTTTTTT. Translation gives CASSASGTGSTGELFF.

The gene calls are TRBV25-1 and TRBJ2-1, with D tentatively TRBD2 (5 bases). The germline CDR1 and CDR2 sequences are MGHDK and SYGVNS. V gave up 3 bases and J gave up 9 bases, with 12 bases separating them. CDR3 length equals 13 residues. CDR3 sequence (DNA): TGTGCCAGCAGTGATCACGGGGATGGTGAGCAGTTCTTC. It yields the protein CASSDHGDGEQFF. Looking up the rest from reference TRBV25-1 and TRBJ2-1 gives the full variable domain: EADIYQTPRYLVIGTGKKITLECSQTMGHDKMYWYQQDPGMELHLIHYSYGVNSTEKGDLSSESTVSRIRTEHFPLTLESARPSHTSQYLCASSDHGDGEQFFGPGTRLTVL.

The chain uses TRBV25-1 and TRBJ2-3; 12 nucleotides agree with TRBD2. Trimming took 8 bases from V and 6 from J; bases not matched to a gene: 3. Germline V gene sequence: CDR1 MGHDK, CDR2 SYGVNS. The CDR3 sequence is 13 residues long. The CDR3 spells CASSTSGSDTQYF. Here the CDR3 DNA reads TGTGCCAGCTCGACTAGCGGGAGTGATACGCAGTATTTT. The whole variable domain, filled in from reference TRBV25-1 and TRBJ2-3, reads EADIYQTPRYLVIGTGKKITLECSQTMGHDKMYWYQQDPGMELHLIHYSYGVNSTEKGDLSSESTVSRIRTEHFPLTLESARPSHTSQYLCASSTSGSDTQYFGPGTRLTVL.

This clone appeared a single time. The chain has TRBV11-2 and TRBJ2-1, with 7 bases identical to TRBD2. This CDR3 contains 14 residues. Germline V gene sequence: CDR1 SGHAT, CDR2 FQNNGV. V lost 5 bases and J lost 5; bases outside the gene matches: 6. This CDR3 is CASSMGLPNNEQFF. The CDR3 DNA sequence: TGTGCCAGCAGCATGGGACTACCTAACAATGAGCAGTTCTTC.

The V call is TRBV6-6, the J call TRBJ2-3, with 10 bases identical to TRBD1. The CDR3 contains 13 residues. The germline V gene encodes CDR1 MNHNY and CDR2 SVGAGI (reference sequence). Losses at the gene ends were 2 bases for V and 14 bases for J; bases not matched to a gene: 7. The CDR3 bases are TGTGCCAGCAGTTACCCGACACGACAGGGGGCGTATTTT. This codes for CASSYPTRQGAYF.

Notes on this clone: Other DNA sequences in the same sample also yield this CDR3. The chain recombines TRBV6-5 with TRBJ2-3, with no clear D. The germline V and J ends were trimmed by 8 bases and 0 bases, with 3 bases remaining between them. The CDR3 is made up of 11 amino acids. The germline V gene encodes CDR1 MNHEY and CDR2 SVGAGI. This CDR3 is CASSSTDTQYF. CDR3 bases: TGTGCCAGCTCTAGCACAGATACGCAGTATTTT.

This chain uses TRBV5-1 with TRBJ2-5, with D uncertain. The CDR3 loop spans 14 amino acids. The germline V gene has CDR1 SGHRS and CDR2 YFSETQ. Trimming left V 4 bases short and J 0 bases short, with 10 bases between. CDR3 in DNA: TGCGCCAGCAGCCCAAGTTGGTACCAAGAGACCCAGTACTTC. Protein: CASSPSWYQETQYF.

The chain carries TRBV5-1 and TRBJ2-3, with D possibly matching TRBD2 (6 bases). The V gene's germline CDR1 is SGHRS and CDR2 YFSETQ. The V gene lost 1 base and the J gene lost 8 bases, with 14 bases spanning the gap. The CDR3 is 14 residues long. CDR3 nucleotides: TGCGCCAGCAGCTTGAATGCGGGAACCGGTACGCAGTATTTT. Residues: CASSLNAGTGTQYF.